Following are 14 T cell receptor beta chains from one sample sequenced in a study of blood T cell repertoires in COVID-19. Repertoires were generated with immunoSEQ multiplex PCR, while TCRdb's copy carries only in-frame clones and drops some. The sample carries about 92,000 clones, 91% recorded once. The sample was peripheral blood. Receptor source: a human donor with active COVID-19. The donor label of this sample is uncertain.

The chain employs TRBV24-1 and TRBJ1-2, with 7 positions matching TRBD1. CDR3 length: 15 amino acids. V lost 10 bases to trimming and J lost 6 bases; unmatched junction nucleotides: 16. Germline V gives CDR1 KGHDR, CDR2 SFDVKD. CDR3 in DNA: TGTGCCACGAGAAAAACAGGGGAGAAAGAAAATGGCTACACCTTC. Its protein is CATRKTGEKENGYTF.

This chain uses TRBV9 with TRBJ2-3; TRBD2 might be the D (6 bases). CDR3 length: 16 residues. Trimming stripped 3 bases from V and 2 bases from J, with 16 bases between. Germline V lookup: CDR1 SGDLS, CDR2 YYNGEE. The CDR3 DNA is TGTGCCAGCAGCGCACTCTCGACTAGTAACACAGATACGCAGTATTTT. Amino acid sequence: CASSALSTSNTDTQYF.

The chain uses TRBV5-1 and TRBJ2-1, with D perhaps matching TRBD1 (5 bases). There are 16 residues in the CDR3. Germline CDR1 is SGHRS and CDR2 is YFSETQ. V was shortened by 4 bases and J by 1 base, with 15 bases between the two germline ends. The CDR3 DNA follows: TGCGCCAGCAGCCCGATAGTAGGGGCTTCCTACAATGAGCAGTTCTTC. Protein product: CASSPIVGASYNEQFF.

The CDR3 DNA reads TGTGCCAGCAGCCCCTCGGGCGGGACCACAGATACGCAGTATTTT. Protein: CASSPSGGTTDTQYF. The chain combines TRBV7-8 with TRBJ2-3; tentatively, D is TRBD2 (6 bases). This CDR3 has 15 amino acids. The germline V and J ends were trimmed by 5 bases and 2 bases, with 14 bases remaining between them. Germline-derived CDR1 and CDR2 are SGHVS and FQNEAQ. Variable domain in full (rest from reference TRBV7-8 and TRBJ2-3): GAGVSQSPRYKVAKRGQDVALRCDPISGHVSLFWYQQALGQGPEFLTYFQNEAQLDKSGLPSDRFFAERPEGSVSTLKIQRTQQEDSAVYLCASSPSGGTTDTQYFGPGTRLTVL.

A remark on this clone: This sample includes further DNA sequences coding for the same CDR3. V gene TRBV2 combines with J gene TRBJ1-6, with TRBD1 matching 10 bases. The CDR3 sequence is 15 residues long. Losses at the gene ends were 1 base for V and 9 bases for J; bases not matched to a gene: 3. The V gene's germline CDR1 is SNHLY and CDR2 FYNNEI. DNA for the CDR3: TGTGCCAGCAGTGAAGAGGGACAGGGGATTTCACCCCTCCACTTT. Protein: CASSEEGQGISPLHF.

The rearrangement links TRBV2 to TRBJ2-3, with 9 bases matching TRBD2. The germline V gene encodes CDR1 SNHLY and CDR2 FYNNEI. This CDR3 comprises 13 residues. J gave up 4 bases and V 9 bases, and 5 bases lay outside the gene matches. The CDR3 DNA is TGTGCCAGGGCGGGGGGGCCTGCAGATACGCAGTATTTT. This sequence encodes CARAGGPADTQYF. Full variable domain (missing parts from reference TRBV2 and TRBJ2-3): EPEVTQTPSHQVTQMGQEVILRCVPISNHLYFYWYRQILGQKVEFLVSFYNNEISEKSEIFDDQFSVERPDGSNFTLKIRSTKLEDSAMYFCARAGGPADTQYFGPGTRLTVL.

This sequence joins TRBV2 and TRBJ1-6; D may be TRBD1 (5 bases). Per the germline V gene, CDR1 is SNHLY and CDR2 is FYNNEI. The V and J ends lost 6 bases and 4 bases respectively, with 22 bases between them. This CDR3 is 18 amino acids long. As DNA, the CDR3 is TGTGCCAGCAGGCCCTGGGGCAGTCCCTCGTCATATAATTCACCCCTCCACTTT. Amino acid sequence: CASRPWGSPSSYNSPLHF.

The J gene is TRBJ1-2, the V gene TRBV5-1, with no clear D. This CDR3 comprises 14 residues. The germline V gene has CDR1 SGHRS and CDR2 YFSETQ. V was clipped by 2 bases and J by 3 bases, with 11 bases between them. This CDR3 is CASSFRGNDYGYTF. CDR3 DNA sequence: TGCGCCAGCAGCTTTCGGGGAAATGACTATGGCTACACCTTC.

The genes are TRBV13 and TRBJ2-4; weak D call: TRBD2 (5 bases). The CDR3 has 17 residues. V was clipped by 0 bases and J by 3 bases, with 15 bases between them. Germline V gene sequence: CDR1 PRHDT, CDR2 FYEKMQ (reference sequence). The CDR3 is CASSLGDSPAFKNIQYF. The CDR3 nucleotides are TGTGCCAGCAGCTTAGGGGACTCTCCCGCCTTCAAAAACATTCAGTACTTC.

Only one count was recorded for this clone. The J gene is TRBJ2-7, the V gene TRBV15; TRBD2 agrees at 8 bases. Trimming removed 5 bases from V and 5 bases from J; junction bases left unmatched: 14. Germline values: CDR1 LNHNV, CDR2 YYDKDF (reference sequence). The CDR3 length is 16 residues. The CDR3: CATSGFSGTRFDEQYF. The CDR3 coding sequence is TGTGCCACCAGCGGCTTTTCCGGGACTAGGTTCGACGAGCAGTACTTC.

The chain carries TRBV10-3 and TRBJ2-6; 11 bases are a match to TRBD1. Germline V gives CDR1 ENHRY, CDR2 SYGVKD. Trimming took 0 bases from V and 2 from J; bases not matched to a gene: 3. The CDR3 totals 18 residues. CDR3 coding DNA: TGTGCCATCAGTGAGTCAGGGGGACAGGGGGCTGGGGCCAACGTCCTGACTTTC. This gives the protein CAISESGGQGAGANVLTF.

This chain links TRBV28 with TRBJ2-2; TRBD2 agrees at 8 bases. This CDR3 comprises 17 residues. V shed 5 bases and J 5 bases; nucleotides not matched to a gene: 13. CDR1 is MDHEN, CDR2 SYDVKM, per germline. This chain's CDR3 is CASSPYGGGLITGELFF. In DNA, the CDR3 is TGTGCCAGCAGTCCGTACGGCGGGGGGCTTATTACCGGGGAGCTGTTTTTT.

The chain carries TRBV4-2 and TRBJ2-1; 15 bases are a match to TRBD2. The length of the CDR3 is 19 residues. Trimming at V came to 0 bases and at J to 5 bases, leaving 8 bases not matched to a gene. Germline CDR1 LGHNA, CDR2 YNFKEQ. Here the CDR3 DNA reads TGTGCCAGCAGCCAAGAAATGGGACTAGCGGGGGGCAGGCACAATGAGCAGTTCTTC. Translating gives CASSQEMGLAGGRHNEQFF.

The rearrangement links TRBV6-5 to TRBJ1-1; D uncertain. The germline gives CDR1 MNHEY, CDR2 SVGAGI. V dropped 4 bases and J dropped 1 base, with 16 bases sitting between them. This CDR3 is built from 16 residues. The CDR3 sequence is CASSSWGGSWNTEAFF. DNA of the CDR3: TGTGCCAGCAGTTCCTGGGGAGGTTCGTGGAACACTGAAGCTTTCTTT.